These T cell receptor beta chains were read from a single sample in a study of breast tumors, draining lymph nodes, adjacent tissues. Each CDR3 protein is one row after TCRdb ran MiXCR on the multiplex PCR reads. This table holds about 180,000 distinct CDR3 sequences, 33% found once. Input material: axillary lymph node tissue. The receptors derive from a female donor with breast cancer. Some clones in this sample may be carry-over from other donors' samples. The conserved cysteine and the conserved F or W are not part of the CDR3 here. A row's size may be missing; if present it is once, few, many or a size class.

>TRBV6-5|NA
ASSSDGGSYGYT
>TRBV4-2|many
ASSQDERGPAGELF
>TRBV20-1|once
SARGLAGVHEQF
>TRBV5-6|NA
ASSLGLAGANVLT
>TRBV20-1|many
SASGAMVAAESVTQY
>TRBV24-1|NA
ATRKGPRT
>TRBV13|many
ASSASDGPTDTQY
>TRBV28|NA
ASSLTGRGSSYNEQF
>TRBV10-2|NA
ASNPGLTGQEPYEQY
>TRBV28|NA
ASSLDLTSGRTQY
>TRBV6-2/TRBV6-3|once
ASIPGLAGSYEQY
>TRBV28|many
ASREGTGKGYGYT
>TRBV19|many
ASRDRGAYNEQF
>TRBV15|few
ATSIGTGRLYGHT
>TRBV29-1|NA
SVGQRTPLRPKEETQY
>TRBV2|many
ASRTPQIRTSGGGEQETQY
>TRBV6-1|many
ASTPQAAATNSPLH
>TRBV20-1|many
SASPDRMFQPQH
>TRBV30|many
AWSVRGNEQF
>TRBV19|NA
ATFSGELF